The 8 T cell receptor beta chains below were found in one sample sequenced in a study of CD8 T cells in Susac syndrome. Reverse transcription of about 0.45 to 1 ug RNA used random hexamers. From the immunoSEQ multiplex PCR reads, TCRdb called clonotypes with MiXCR, one entry per CDR3 protein. This table holds 240,000 or so distinct CDR3 sequences, 90% to 96% found once. The sample comprised CD4+ T cells from PBMCs. All receptors come from a human donor with Susac syndrome.

This clonotype was observed once. The chain carries TRBV4-1 and TRBJ1-2; D might be TRBD1 (5 bases). This CDR3 is 16 amino acids long. The V and J ends lost 2 bases and 4 bases respectively, with 17 bases between them. CDR1 MGHRA and CDR2 YSYEKL come from the germline V gene. The CDR3 loop reads CASSQPGRDPAYGYTF. Written as DNA, the CDR3 is TGCGCCAGCAGCCAACCGGGTCGGGACCCGGCCTATGGCTACACCTTC.

V is TRBV2 and J is TRBJ2-3; TRBD2 aligns across 13 bases. Germline V gene sequence: CDR1 SNHLY, CDR2 FYNNEI. The CDR3 has 14 amino acids. V shed 10 bases, J shed 4 bases, and the junction held 5 bases outside the gene matches. As DNA, the CDR3 is TGTGCCACCAGACTAGCGGGAGGTGCAGATACGCAGTATTTT. Encoded protein: CATRLAGGADTQYF.

The chain combines TRBV5-1 with TRBJ2-5; no definite D call. Germline CDR1 is SGHRS and CDR2 is YFSETQ. V was pared by 3 bases and J by 4 bases, with 19 bases between. The CDR3 has 16 residues. As DNA, the CDR3 is TGCGCCAGCAGCTCAAGATCCATGACCTGGGCAGAGACCCAGTACTTC. This codes for CASSSRSMTWAETQYF.

The chain employs TRBV7-9 and TRBJ2-5; 9 bases are shared with TRBD1. J lost 2 bases, V lost 4 bases, and 5 bases had no gene match. CDR1 and CDR2 (germline): SEHNR, FQNEAQ (reference sequence). The CDR3 is 15 amino acids. The CDR3 coding sequence is TGTGCCAGCAGCTCAAAACAGGGGGCACAAGAGACCCAGTACTTC. Amino acids: CASSSKQGAQETQYF.

V gene TRBV30 combines with J gene TRBJ2-7; D may be TRBD1 (7 bases). Trimming pared 5 bases from V and 4 bases from J, leaving 21 bases between. This CDR3 is 15 amino acids long. The germline CDR1 and CDR2 sequences are GTSNPN and SVGIG (reference sequence). In DNA, the CDR3 is TGTGCCTGGCAGAATACAGGGGAAGGAGGGTACGAGCAGTACTTC. Amino acid sequence: CAWQNTGEGGYEQYF. The complete variable domain, with remaining parts taken from reference TRBV30 and TRBJ2-7, reads SQTIHQWPATLVQPVGSPLSLECTVEGTSNPNLYWYRQAAGRGLQLLFYSVGIGQISSEVPQNLSASRPQDRQFILSSKKLLLSDSGFYLCAWQNTGEGGYEQYFGPGTRLTVT.

This clonotype was counted a single time. The chain uses TRBV4-1 and TRBJ2-7, with TRBD2 matching over 7 bases. CDR1 and CDR2 from the germline V gene are MGHRA and YSYEKL. V lost 3 bases, J lost 6 bases, and 2 bases stayed unmatched. The CDR3 loop spans 12 amino acids. The CDR3 region is CASSQGGIEQYF. Written as DNA, the CDR3 is TGCGCCAGCAGCCAGGGAGGGATCGAGCAGTACTTC.

The chain carries TRBV19 and TRBJ2-6; TRBD1 aligns across 9 bases. V gave up 5 bases and J gave up 0 bases; unmatched junction bases: 2. Germline CDR1 reads LNHDA; CDR2 reads SQIVND (reference sequence). CDR3 length equals 16 residues. The CDR3 DNA sequence: TGTGCCAGTAGTGTGACAGGGGGCTCTGGGGCCAACGTCCTGACTTTC. This gives the protein CASSVTGGSGANVLTF.

The V gene is TRBV27, the J gene TRBJ1-1; possible D gene TRBD1, 5 bases. Trimming cost V 5 bases and J 0 bases, with 13 bases left between them. The CDR3 has 15 amino acids. CDR1 MNHEY and CDR2 SMNVEV come from the germline V gene (reference sequence). CDR3 sequence (DNA): TGTGCCAGCAGTCCCCTACAGGACCTGAACACTGAAGCTTTCTTT. Translated, it gives CASSPLQDLNTEAFF.